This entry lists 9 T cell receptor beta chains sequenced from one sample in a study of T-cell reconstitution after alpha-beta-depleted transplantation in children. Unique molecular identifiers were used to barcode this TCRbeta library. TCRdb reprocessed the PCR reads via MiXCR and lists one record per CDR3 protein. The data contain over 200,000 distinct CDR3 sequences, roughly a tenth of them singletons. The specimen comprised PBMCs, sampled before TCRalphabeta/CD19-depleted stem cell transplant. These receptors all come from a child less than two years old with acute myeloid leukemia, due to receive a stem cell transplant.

This CDR3 is CASRTGPDTGELFF. The CDR3 region has the DNA TGTGCCAGCAGGACGGGTCCCGACACCGGGGAGCTGTTTTTT. The chain carries TRBV2 and TRBJ2-2; D call uncertain. This CDR3 has 14 residues. The germline CDR1 and CDR2 sequences are SNHLY and FYNNEI. The V and J ends lost 6 bases and 3 bases respectively, with 11 bases between them. Variable domain in full (rest from reference TRBV2 and TRBJ2-2): EPEVTQTPSHQVTQMGQEVILRCVPISNHLYFYWYRQILGQKVEFLVSFYNNEISEKSEIFDDQFSVERPDGSNFTLKIRSTKLEDSAMYFCASRTGPDTGELFFGEGSRLTVL.

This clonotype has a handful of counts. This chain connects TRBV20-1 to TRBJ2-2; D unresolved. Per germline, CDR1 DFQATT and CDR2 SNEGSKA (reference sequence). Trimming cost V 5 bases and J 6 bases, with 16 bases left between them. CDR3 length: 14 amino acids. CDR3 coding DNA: TGCAGTGCTCCGGACGCGTCAGGATCCGGGGAGCTGTTTTTT. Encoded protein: CSAPDASGSGELFF.

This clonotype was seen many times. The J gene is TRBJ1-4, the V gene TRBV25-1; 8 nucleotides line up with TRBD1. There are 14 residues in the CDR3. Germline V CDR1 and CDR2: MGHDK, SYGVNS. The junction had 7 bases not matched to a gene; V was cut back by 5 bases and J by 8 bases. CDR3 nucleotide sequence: TGTGCCAGCAGTTCCGGGACAGGCCCGGAAAAACTGTTTTTT. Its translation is CASSSGTGPEKLFF. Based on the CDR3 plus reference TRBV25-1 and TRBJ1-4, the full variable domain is EADIYQTPRYLVIGTGKKITLECSQTMGHDKMYWYQQDPGMELHLIHYSYGVNSTEKGDLSSESTVSRIRTEHFPLTLESARPSHTSQYLCASSSGTGPEKLFFGSGTQLSVL.

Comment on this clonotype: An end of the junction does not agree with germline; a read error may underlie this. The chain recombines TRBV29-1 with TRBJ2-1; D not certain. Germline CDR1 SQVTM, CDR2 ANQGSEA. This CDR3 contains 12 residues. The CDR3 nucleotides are TGCAGCGTTGCAATATCCTTCAATGAGCAGTTCTTC. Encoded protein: CSVAISFNEQFF.

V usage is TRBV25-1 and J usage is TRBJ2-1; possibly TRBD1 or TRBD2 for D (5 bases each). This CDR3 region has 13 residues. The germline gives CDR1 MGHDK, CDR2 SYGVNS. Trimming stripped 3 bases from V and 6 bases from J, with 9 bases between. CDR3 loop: CASSESGSNEQFF. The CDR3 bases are TGTGCCAGCAGTGAGTCAGGGAGCAATGAGCAGTTCTTC.

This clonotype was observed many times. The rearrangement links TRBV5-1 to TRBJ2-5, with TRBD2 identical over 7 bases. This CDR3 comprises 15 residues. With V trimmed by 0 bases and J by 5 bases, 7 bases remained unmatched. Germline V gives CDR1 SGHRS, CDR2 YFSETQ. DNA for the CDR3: TGCGCCAGCAGCTTGGGCGGGAGTACCTTGGAGACCCAGTACTTC. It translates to CASSLGGSTLETQYF.

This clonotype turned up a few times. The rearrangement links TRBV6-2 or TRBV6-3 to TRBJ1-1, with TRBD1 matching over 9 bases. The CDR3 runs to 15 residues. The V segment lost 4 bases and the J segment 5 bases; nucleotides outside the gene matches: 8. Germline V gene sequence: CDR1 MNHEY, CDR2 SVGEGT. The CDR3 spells CASSSTGQGFTEAFF. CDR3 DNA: TGTGCCAGCAGTTCTACTGGACAGGGGTTTACTGAAGCTTTCTTT.

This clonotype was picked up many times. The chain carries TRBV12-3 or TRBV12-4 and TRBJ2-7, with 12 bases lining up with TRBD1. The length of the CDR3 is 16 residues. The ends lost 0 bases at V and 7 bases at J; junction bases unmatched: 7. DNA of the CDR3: TGTGCCAGCAGTTTAGCGCCGGGACAGGGGGCAAGTGAGCAGTACTTC. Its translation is CASSLAPGQGASEQYF.

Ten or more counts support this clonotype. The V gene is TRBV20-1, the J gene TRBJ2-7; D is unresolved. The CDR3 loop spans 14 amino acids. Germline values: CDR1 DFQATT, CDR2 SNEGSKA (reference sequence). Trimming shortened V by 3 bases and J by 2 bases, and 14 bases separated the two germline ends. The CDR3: CSARPGLLTYEQYF. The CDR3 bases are TGCAGTGCTAGGCCGGGCCTCCTCACCTACGAGCAGTACTTC.